The text below deals with one T cell receptor (beta chain). V lost 7 bases, J lost 5 bases, and 4 bases stayed unmatched. The CDR3 has 12 amino acids. The germline gives CDR1 MNHEY, CDR2 SMNVEV (reference sequence). The data are from a study of blood T cell repertoires in COVID-19. Overall study context: Material from acute and convalescent COVID-19 was sourced from the United States, Italy and Spain. The analysed material was cDNA or gDNA that came from T cells, B-cell-depleted T cells, or PBMCs.

Original data processing: Amplification of reference gene primers provided the estimated nucleated cell counts. Using immunoSEQ multiplex PCR, the repertoire was profiled, and TCRdb retains in-frame clones only, with some absent. V, J and clone size are taken as reported in that table, and D and trimming were inferred from the DNA itself. This table has 85,000 to 100,000 clones, approximately 85% appearing once. The sequence was collected from a man aged 55 to 70 with acute or convalescent COVID-19. The sample was peripheral blood. The rearrangement links TRBV27 to TRBJ1-1; TRBD1 matches 7 bases. CDR3 sequence reads: CASKNRGTEAFF. The CDR3 bases are TGTGCCAGCAAAAACAGGGGAACTGAAGCTTTCTTT.